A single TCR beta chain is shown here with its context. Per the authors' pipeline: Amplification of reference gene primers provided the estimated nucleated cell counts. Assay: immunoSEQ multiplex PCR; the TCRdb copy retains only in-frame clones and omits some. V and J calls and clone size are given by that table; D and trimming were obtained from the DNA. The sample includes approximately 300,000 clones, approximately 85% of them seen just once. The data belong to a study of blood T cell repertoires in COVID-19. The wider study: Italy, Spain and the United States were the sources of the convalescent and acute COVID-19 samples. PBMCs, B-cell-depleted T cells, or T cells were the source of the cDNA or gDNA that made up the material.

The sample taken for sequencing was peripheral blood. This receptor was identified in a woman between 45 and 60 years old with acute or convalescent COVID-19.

In DNA, the CDR3 is TGTGCCAGCAGCTTAACGACAGGGGCGCAGCAGTACTTC. Protein: CASSLTTGAQQYF. The rearrangement uses TRBV7-3 and TRBJ2-7; 8 positions agree with TRBD1. This CDR3 has 13 residues. CDR1 and CDR2 (germline): SGHTA, FQGTGA. V trimming: 0 bases; J trimming: 8 bases; junction bases outside the gene matches: 3.